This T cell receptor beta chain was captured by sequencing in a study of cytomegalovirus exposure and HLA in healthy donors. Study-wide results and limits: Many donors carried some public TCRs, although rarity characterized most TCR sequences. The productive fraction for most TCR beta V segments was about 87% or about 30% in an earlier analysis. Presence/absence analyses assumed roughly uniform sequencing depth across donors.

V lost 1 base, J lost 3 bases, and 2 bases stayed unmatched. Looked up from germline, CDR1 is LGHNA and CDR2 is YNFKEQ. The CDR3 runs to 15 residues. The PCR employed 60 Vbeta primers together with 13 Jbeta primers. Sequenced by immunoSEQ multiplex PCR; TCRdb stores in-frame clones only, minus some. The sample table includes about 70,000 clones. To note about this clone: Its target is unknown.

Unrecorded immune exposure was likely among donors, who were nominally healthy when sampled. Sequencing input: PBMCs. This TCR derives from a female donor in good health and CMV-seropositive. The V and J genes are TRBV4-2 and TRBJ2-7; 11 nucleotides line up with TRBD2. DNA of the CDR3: TGTGCCAGCAGCCAAGGGCTAGCGGGAGGCTACGAGCAGTACTTC. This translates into CASSQGLAGGYEQYF.